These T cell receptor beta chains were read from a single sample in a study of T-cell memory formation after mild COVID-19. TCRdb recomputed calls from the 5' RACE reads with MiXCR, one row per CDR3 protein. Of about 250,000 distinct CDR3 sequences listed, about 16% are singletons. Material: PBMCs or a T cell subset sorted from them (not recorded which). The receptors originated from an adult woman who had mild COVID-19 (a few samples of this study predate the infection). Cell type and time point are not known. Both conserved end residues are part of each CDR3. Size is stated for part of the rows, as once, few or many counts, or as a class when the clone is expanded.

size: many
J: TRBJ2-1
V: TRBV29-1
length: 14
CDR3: CSVEEGSVFYEQFF

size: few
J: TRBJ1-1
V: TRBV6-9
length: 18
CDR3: CASSLLSGCYRWVTEAFF

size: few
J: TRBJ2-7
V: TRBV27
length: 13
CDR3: CATEALAGGEQYF

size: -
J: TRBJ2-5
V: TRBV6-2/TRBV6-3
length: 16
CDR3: CASSRTTQGAKETQYF

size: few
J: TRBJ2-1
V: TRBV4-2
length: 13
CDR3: CASSQDRLAVDFF

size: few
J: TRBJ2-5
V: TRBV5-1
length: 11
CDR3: CASSLTGAQYF

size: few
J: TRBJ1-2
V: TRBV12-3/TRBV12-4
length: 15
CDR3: CASRPAGTGASGYTF

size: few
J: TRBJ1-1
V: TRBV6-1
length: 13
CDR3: CASTRDRGTEAFF

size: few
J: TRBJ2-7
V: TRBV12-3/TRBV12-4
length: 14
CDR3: CASRRGYSSYEQYF

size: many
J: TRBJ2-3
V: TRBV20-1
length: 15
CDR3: CSARFGSRATDTQYF

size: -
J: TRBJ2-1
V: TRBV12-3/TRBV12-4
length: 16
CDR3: CASSQTGGRGYNEQFF

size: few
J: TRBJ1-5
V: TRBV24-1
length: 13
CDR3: CATSLVGNQPQHF

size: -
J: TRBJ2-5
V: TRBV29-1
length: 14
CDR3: CSVRVLSARETQYF

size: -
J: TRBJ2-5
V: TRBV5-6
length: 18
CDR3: CASSLITSGGISQETQYF

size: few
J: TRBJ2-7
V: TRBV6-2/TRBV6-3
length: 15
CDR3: CASRRPPVGLDEQYF

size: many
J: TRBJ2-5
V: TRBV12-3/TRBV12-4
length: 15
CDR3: CASRSGTGDQETQYF

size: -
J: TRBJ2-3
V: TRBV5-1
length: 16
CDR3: CASSRLAGRGTDTQYF

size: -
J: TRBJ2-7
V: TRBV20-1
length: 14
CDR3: CSAFGSGLGDEQYF

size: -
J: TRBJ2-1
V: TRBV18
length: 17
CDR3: CASSPLLAGESYNEQFF

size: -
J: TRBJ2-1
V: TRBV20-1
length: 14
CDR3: CSARDLVTGKKQFF

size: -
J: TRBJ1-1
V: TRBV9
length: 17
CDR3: CASSAAGTGSRSTEAFF

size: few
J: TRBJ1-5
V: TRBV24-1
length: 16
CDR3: CATSSRDRGHGQPQHF

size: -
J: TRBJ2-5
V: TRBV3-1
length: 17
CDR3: CASSQPPRGGRQETQYF

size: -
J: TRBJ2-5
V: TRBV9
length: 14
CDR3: CASSVPGIRETQYF

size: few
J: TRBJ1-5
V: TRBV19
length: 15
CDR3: CASRRMAGVHQPQHF

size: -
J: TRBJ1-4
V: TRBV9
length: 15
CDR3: CASSPRLGTNEKLFF

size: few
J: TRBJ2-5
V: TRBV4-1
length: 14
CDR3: CASSQVPLQSPQYF

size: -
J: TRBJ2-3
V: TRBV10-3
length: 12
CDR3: CAMGQGTDTQYF

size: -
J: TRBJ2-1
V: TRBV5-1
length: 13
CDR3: CASSPGAHNEQFF

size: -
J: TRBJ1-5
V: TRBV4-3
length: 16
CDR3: CASSHDLRGGNQPQHF

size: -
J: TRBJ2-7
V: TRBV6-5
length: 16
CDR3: CASSYSPGQTSYEQYF

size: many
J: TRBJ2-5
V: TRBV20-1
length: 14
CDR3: CSASVPAGQETQHF

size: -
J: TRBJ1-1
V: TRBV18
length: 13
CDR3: CASSQTWGTEAFF

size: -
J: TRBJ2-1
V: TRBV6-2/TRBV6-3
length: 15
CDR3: CASRAWRVSYNEQFF

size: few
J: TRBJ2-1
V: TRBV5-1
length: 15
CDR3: CASSLRGTVSNEQFF

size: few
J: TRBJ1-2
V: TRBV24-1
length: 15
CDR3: CATSDSGQVDYGYTF

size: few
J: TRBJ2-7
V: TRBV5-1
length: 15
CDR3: CASSLNRDRASEQYF

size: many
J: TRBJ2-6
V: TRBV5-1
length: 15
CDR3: CASSFGLSGANVLTF

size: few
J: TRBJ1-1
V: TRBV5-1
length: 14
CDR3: CASSNRTGNTEAFF

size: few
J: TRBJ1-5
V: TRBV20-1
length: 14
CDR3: CSARVGGDNQPQHF

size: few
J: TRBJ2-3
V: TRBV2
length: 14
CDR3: CATPEGGSTDTQYF

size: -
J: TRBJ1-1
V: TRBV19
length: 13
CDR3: CASSGSMNTEAFF

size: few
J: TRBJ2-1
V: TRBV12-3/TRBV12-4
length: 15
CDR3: CASSFYRLPNNEQFF

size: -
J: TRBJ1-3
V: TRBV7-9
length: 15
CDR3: CASSGRVRDGNTIYF

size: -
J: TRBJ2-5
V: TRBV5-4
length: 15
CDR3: CASSSGLAGVGTQYF

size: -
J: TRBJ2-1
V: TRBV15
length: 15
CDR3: CATSSQDRVGNEQFF

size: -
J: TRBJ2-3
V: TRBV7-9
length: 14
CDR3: CASSPGTSGYTQYF

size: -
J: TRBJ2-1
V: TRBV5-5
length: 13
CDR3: CASSRQTGNEQFF

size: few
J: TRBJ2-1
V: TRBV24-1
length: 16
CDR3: CATSEAGTGGLDEQFF

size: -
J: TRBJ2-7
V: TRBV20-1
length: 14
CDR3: CSAAPSGGLYEQYF